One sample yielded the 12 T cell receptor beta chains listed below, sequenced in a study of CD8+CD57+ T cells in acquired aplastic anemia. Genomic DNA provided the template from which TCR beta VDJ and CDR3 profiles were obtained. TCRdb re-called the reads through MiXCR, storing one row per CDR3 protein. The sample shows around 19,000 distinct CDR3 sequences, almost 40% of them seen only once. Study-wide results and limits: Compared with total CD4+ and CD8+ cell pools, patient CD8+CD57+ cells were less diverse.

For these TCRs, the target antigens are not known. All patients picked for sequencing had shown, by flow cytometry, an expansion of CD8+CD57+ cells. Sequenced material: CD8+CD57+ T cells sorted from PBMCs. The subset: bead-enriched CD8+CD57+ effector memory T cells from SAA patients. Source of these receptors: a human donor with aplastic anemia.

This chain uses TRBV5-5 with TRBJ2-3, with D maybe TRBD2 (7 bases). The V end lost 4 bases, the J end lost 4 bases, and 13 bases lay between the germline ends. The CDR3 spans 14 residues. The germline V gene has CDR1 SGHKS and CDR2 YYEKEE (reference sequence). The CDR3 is CASSPRGGPDTQYF. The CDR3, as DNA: TGTGCCAGCAGCCCAAGGGGGGGCCCAGATACGCAGTATTTT.

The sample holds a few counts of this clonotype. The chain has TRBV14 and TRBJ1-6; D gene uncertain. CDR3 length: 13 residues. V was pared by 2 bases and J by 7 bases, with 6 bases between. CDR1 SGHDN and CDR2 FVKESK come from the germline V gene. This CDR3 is CASSQTRNSPLHF. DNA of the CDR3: TGTGCCAGCAGCCAAACTAGGAATTCACCCCTCCACTTT.

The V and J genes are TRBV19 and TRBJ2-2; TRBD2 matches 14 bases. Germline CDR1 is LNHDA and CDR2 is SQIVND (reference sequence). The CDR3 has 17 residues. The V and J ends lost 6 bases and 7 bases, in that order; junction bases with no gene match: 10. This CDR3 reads CASSQTSGRVENGELFF. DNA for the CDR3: TGTGCCAGTAGCCAGACTAGCGGGAGGGTTGAGAACGGGGAGCTGTTTTTT. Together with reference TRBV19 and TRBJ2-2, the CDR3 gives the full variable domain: DGGITQSPKYLFRKEGQNVTLSCEQNLNHDAMYWYRQDPGQGLRLIYYSQIVNDFQKGDIAEGYSVSREKKESFPLTVTSAQKNPTAFYLCASSQTSGRVENGELFFGEGSRLTVL.

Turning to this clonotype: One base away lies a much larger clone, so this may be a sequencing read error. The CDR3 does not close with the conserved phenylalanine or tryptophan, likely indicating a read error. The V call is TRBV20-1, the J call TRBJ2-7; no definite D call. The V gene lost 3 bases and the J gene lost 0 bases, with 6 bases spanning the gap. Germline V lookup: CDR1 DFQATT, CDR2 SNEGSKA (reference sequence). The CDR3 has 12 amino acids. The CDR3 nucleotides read TGCAGTGCTAGGACGGACTCCTACGAGCAGTACTCC. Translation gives CSARTDSYEQYS.

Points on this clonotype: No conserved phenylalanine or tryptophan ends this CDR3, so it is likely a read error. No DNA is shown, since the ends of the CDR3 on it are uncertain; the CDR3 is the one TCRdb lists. The CDR3 sequence: CASSPSTGGVPDTPYL. The rearrangement uses TRBV2 and TRBJ2-3; the table's D call of TRBD1 was not tested on the DNA. The CDR3 spans 16 amino acids, including both terminal residues. Looked up from germline, CDR1 is SNHLY and CDR2 is FYNNEI.

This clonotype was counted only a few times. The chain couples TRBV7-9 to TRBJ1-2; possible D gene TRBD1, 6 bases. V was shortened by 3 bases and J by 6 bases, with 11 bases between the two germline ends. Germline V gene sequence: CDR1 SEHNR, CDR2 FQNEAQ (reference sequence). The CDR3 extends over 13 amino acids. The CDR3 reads CASSFDRNDGYTF. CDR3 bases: TGTGCCAGCAGCTTCGACAGGAACGATGGCTACACCTTC.

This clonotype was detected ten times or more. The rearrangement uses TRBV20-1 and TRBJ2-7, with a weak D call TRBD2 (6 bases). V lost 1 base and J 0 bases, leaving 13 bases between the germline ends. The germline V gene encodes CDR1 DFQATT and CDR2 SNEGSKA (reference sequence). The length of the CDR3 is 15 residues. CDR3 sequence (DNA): TGCAGTGCTAGAGTCGCGACTAGAGTCTCCTACGAGCAGTACTTC. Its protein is CSARVATRVSYEQYF.

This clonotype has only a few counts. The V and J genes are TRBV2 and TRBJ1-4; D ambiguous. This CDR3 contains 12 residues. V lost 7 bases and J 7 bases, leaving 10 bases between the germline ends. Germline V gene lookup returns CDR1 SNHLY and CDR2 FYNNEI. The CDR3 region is CASTGRIEKLFF. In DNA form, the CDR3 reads TGTGCCAGCACCGGACGGATTGAAAAACTGTTTTTT.

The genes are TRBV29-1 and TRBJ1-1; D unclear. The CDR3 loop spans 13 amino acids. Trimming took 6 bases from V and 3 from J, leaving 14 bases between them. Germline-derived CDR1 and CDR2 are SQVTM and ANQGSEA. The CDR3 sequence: CSVASAQDTEAFF. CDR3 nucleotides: TGCAGCGTCGCTTCGGCCCAGGACACTGAAGCTTTCTTT.

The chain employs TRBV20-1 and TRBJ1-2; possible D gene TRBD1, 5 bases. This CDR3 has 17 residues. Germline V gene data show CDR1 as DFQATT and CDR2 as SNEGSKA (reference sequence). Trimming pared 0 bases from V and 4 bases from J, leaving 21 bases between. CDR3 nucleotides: TGCAGTGCTAGAGATTATACCGCAGGGAAGGTCGTCTATGGCTACACCTTC. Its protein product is CSARDYTAGKVVYGYTF.

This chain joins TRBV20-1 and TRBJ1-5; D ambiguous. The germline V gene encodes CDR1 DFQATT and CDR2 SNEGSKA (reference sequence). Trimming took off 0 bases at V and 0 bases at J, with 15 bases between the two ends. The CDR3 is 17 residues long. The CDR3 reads CSARDIRPRYSNQPQHF. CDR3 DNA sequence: TGCAGTGCTAGAGATATTCGGCCCCGGTATAGCAATCAGCCCCAGCATTTT.

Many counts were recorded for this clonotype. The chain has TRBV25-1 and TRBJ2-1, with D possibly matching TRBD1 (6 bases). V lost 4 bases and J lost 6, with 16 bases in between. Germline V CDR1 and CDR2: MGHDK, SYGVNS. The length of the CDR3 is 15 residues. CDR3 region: CASSAPGHHGNEQFF. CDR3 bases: TGTGCCAGCAGTGCACCGGGACACCACGGCAATGAGCAGTTCTTC.